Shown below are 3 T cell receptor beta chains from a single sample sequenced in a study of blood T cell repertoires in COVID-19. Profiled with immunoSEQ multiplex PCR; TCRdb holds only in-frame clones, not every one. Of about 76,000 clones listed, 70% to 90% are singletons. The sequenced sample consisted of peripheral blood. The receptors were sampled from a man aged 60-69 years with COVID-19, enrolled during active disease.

CDR3 bases: TGTGCCACCTCCCCCGGCACAGATACGCAGTATTTT. Residues: CATSPGTDTQYF. J is TRBJ2-3 and V is TRBV7-9; no clear D. This CDR3 contains 12 residues. Trimming removed 10 bases at V and 1 base at J, with 9 bases between. Per the germline V gene, CDR1 is SEHNR and CDR2 is FQNEAQ (reference sequence).

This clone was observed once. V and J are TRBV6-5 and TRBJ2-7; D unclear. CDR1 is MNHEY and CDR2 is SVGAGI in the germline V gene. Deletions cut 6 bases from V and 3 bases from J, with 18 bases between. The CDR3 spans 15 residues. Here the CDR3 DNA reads TGTGCCAGCAGCCGTAGCCCAAGAGGCGGCTACGAGCAGTACTTC. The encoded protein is CASSRSPRGGYEQYF.

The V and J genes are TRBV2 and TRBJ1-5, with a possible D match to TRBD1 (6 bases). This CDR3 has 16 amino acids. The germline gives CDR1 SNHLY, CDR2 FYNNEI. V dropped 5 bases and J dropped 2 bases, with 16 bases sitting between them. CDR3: CASSPGVAGGNQPQHF. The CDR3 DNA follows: TGTGCCAGCAGTCCAGGGGTCGCGGGCGGCAATCAGCCCCAGCATTTT.